These T cell receptor beta chains were read from a single sample in a study of T cells in tumors after PD-1 blockade. Using immunoSEQ multiplex PCR, the repertoire was profiled, and TCRdb retains in-frame clones only, with some absent. The sample shows roughly 50,000 clones, 81% of them seen only once. The sample in question was PBMCs, obtained before anti-PD-1 treatment. The receptors were sampled from a human donor with basal cell carcinoma. Both conserved end residues are part of each CDR3. Each record gives: J gene, clone size, V gene, D gene, CDR3 protein, CDR3 DNA. D genes are given only for firm matches. Size is stated for part of the rows, as once, few or many counts, or as a class when the clone is expanded.

>TRBJ1-6|few|TRBV3-1/TRBV3-2|-
CASSHSRPQGALHF
TGTGCCAGCAGCCACTCCCGGCCTCAAGGGGCCCTCCACTTT
>TRBJ2-7|-|TRBV5-1|-
CASSLVGSYEQYF
TGCGCCAGCAGCTTGGTGGGGTCTTACGAGCAGTACTTC
>TRBJ1-2|-|TRBV6-5|TRBD1
CASSYLGTGGNYGYTF
TGTGCCAGCAGTTACCTTGGGACAGGGGGCAACTATGGCTACACCTTC
>TRBJ2-5|-|TRBV30|-
CAWSSQGTQYF
TGTGCCTGGAGTTCTCAAGGGACCCAGTACTTC
>TRBJ2-1|-|TRBV14|-
CASSQDPLTQQFF
TGTGCCAGCAGCCAAGATCCCTTGACACAGCAGTTCTTC
>TRBJ2-1|-|TRBV3-1/TRBV3-2|TRBD2
CASSQVQRGEQFF
TGTGCCAGCAGCCAAGTCCAGCGGGGGGAGCAGTTCTTC
>TRBJ2-1|-|TRBV5-1|-
CASSFRIASNNNEQFF
TGCGCCAGCAGCTTCCGCATCGCCTCCAACAACAATGAGCAGTTCTTC
>TRBJ2-3|-|TRBV7-9|TRBD2
CASSLRGGGSDTQYF
TGTGCCAGCAGCTTACGCGGGGGAGGGTCAGATACGCAGTATTTT
>TRBJ2-1|-|TRBV4-1|TRBD2
CASSRGGLADLGNEQFF
TGCGCCAGCAGCCGCGGGGGACTAGCGGACCTGGGGAATGAGCAGTTCTTC
>TRBJ2-7|-|TRBV28|-
CASVSPSPYEQYF
TGTGCCAGCGTGAGCCCGAGCCCCTACGAGCAGTACTTC
>TRBJ2-2|-|TRBV28|-
CASSTGTRNTGELFF
TGTGCCAGCAGTACCGGGACAAGGAACACCGGGGAGCTGTTTTTT
>TRBJ1-1|-|TRBV7-9|-
CASSLQGKNTEAFF
TGTGCCAGCAGCTTACAGGGAAAGAACACTGAAGCTTTCTTT
>TRBJ1-6|-|TRBV7-9|-
CASSLGWPRSSYNSPLHF
TGTGCCAGCAGCTTAGGTTGGCCGCGGAGCTCCTATAATTCACCCCTCCACTTT
>TRBJ2-2|-|TRBV5-6|-
CASRLGSVGYTGELFF
TGTGCCAGCAGACTAGGGTCCGTAGGGTACACCGGGGAGCTGTTTTTT
>TRBJ1-5|-|TRBV19|-
CASRSPNLGNQPQHF
TGTGCCAGTAGGTCCCCGAATCTTGGCAATCAGCCCCAGCATTTT
>TRBJ2-3|-|TRBV18|TRBD1
CASSQIPTGGWSDTQYF
TGTGCCAGCTCACAAATACCGACAGGGGGGTGGTCAGATACGCAGTATTTT
>TRBJ1-5|few|TRBV28|-
CASTFRGDHQPQHF
TGTGCCAGCACTTTTAGAGGGGACCATCAGCCCCAGCATTTT
>TRBJ1-1|-|TRBV5-1|TRBD1
CASSPDRGNYGTEAFF
TGCGCCAGCAGCCCGGACAGGGGAAATTATGGCACTGAAGCTTTCTTT
>TRBJ2-3|-|TRBV7-2|TRBD2
CASSLTEERGPSGTQYF
TGTGCCAGCAGCCTTACCGAGGAGCGGGGGCCCTCCGGGACGCAGTATTTT
>TRBJ1-5|-|TRBV30|-
CAWSRGGDQPQHF
TGTGCCTGGAGTAGGGGGGGGGACCAGCCCCAGCATTTT
>TRBJ2-7|-|TRBV6-5|TRBD1
CASTGPGTGSEQYF
TGTGCCAGCACCGGACCCGGGACAGGGAGCGAGCAGTACTTC
>TRBJ2-2|-|TRBV19|TRBD2
CASSISGLVNTGELFF
TGTGCCAGTAGTATCTCGGGACTAGTGAACACCGGGGAGCTGTTTTTT
>TRBJ1-5|few|TRBV6-5|-
CASSSTGKGQPQHF
TGTGCCAGCAGTTCCACAGGTAAAGGTCAGCCCCAGCATTTT
>TRBJ1-6|-|TRBV19|TRBD1
CASSKLGGNSPLHF
TGTGCCAGTAGTAAGTTAGGGGGCAACTCACCCCTCCACTTT
>TRBJ2-7|-|TRBV25-1|TRBD1
CASRMDRGFTYEQYF
TGTGCCAGCAGGATGGACAGGGGGTTCACCTACGAGCAGTACTTC
>TRBJ2-5|-|TRBV5-6|TRBD1
CASSLGDRGWETQYF
TGTGCCAGCAGCTTGGGAGACAGGGGCTGGGAGACCCAGTACTTC